A selection of T cell receptor beta chains follows, all from one sample in a study of cytomegalovirus exposure and HLA in healthy donors. Assay: immunoSEQ multiplex PCR; the TCRdb copy retains only in-frame clones and omits some. Its table records about 150,000 clones. Sequencing was carried out using PBMCs. The receptors here all came from a woman in her 50s in good health and CMV-seronegative. Each CDR3 is given with its conserved first and last residue. The D gene is left open where the match is weak.

cdr3_length: 15
v_call: TRBV5-1
j_call: TRBJ2-7
d_call: TRBD2
cdr3_nt: TGCGCCAGCAGCCAGGCTAGCGGGGGGGCCTACGAGCAGTACTTC
cdr3_aa: CASSQASGGAYEQYF

cdr3_length: 12
v_call: TRBV29-1
j_call: TRBJ1-1
d_call: TRBD1
cdr3_nt: TGCAGCGTTACAGGGGGGGCTATTGAAGCTTTCTTT
cdr3_aa: CSVTGGAIEAFF

cdr3_length: 14
v_call: TRBV4-2
j_call: TRBJ1-5
d_call: TRBD1
cdr3_nt: TGTGCCAGCAGCCAGACAGGGGAGGCTCAGCCCCAGCATTTT
cdr3_aa: CASSQTGEAQPQHF

cdr3_length: 15
v_call: TRBV7-2
j_call: TRBJ2-7
d_call: NA
cdr3_nt: TGTGCCAGCAGCTTAACAGGTTCTAGCTCCTACGAGCAGTACTTC
cdr3_aa: CASSLTGSSSYEQYF

cdr3_length: 13
v_call: TRBV29-1
j_call: TRBJ2-5
d_call: TRBD1
cdr3_nt: TGCAGCGCCGGGACAGGGGGCAGGGAGACCCAGTACTTC
cdr3_aa: CSAGTGGRETQYF

cdr3_length: 14
v_call: TRBV6-1
j_call: TRBJ1-1
d_call: TRBD1
cdr3_nt: TGTGCCAGTGGGACAGCTACTATGAACACTGAAGCTTTCTTT
cdr3_aa: CASGTATMNTEAFF

cdr3_length: 12
v_call: TRBV30
j_call: TRBJ1-5
d_call: NA
cdr3_nt: TGTGCCTGGAGTTATAGCAATCAGCCCCAGCATTTT
cdr3_aa: CAWSYSNQPQHF

cdr3_length: 15
v_call: TRBV4-3
j_call: TRBJ2-3
d_call: TRBD1
cdr3_nt: TGCGCCAGCAGCCAAGGGGACAGGAGGGGAGATACGCAGTATTTT
cdr3_aa: CASSQGDRRGDTQYF

cdr3_length: 14
v_call: TRBV27
j_call: TRBJ2-7
d_call: NA
cdr3_nt: TGTGCCAGCAGTTTAATGGGCACGCTTTACGAGCAGTACTTC
cdr3_aa: CASSLMGTLYEQYF

cdr3_length: 16
v_call: TRBV4-1
j_call: TRBJ2-5
d_call: TRBD2
cdr3_nt: TGCGCCAGCAGCGGCGGACTAGCGGGAGGGCAAGAGACCCAGTACTTC
cdr3_aa: CASSGGLAGGQETQYF

cdr3_length: 11
v_call: TRBV6-5
j_call: TRBJ2-1
d_call: NA
cdr3_nt: TGTGCCAGCAGCCGGGATCAGGAGCAGTTCTTC
cdr3_aa: CASSRDQEQFF

cdr3_length: 15
v_call: TRBV9
j_call: TRBJ2-2
d_call: NA
cdr3_nt: TGTGCCAGCAGCGTAGTGCAGGGGTCCACCGGGGAGCTGTTTTTT
cdr3_aa: CASSVVQGSTGELFF

cdr3_length: 13
v_call: TRBV18
j_call: TRBJ1-1
d_call: NA
cdr3_nt: TGTGCCAGCTCACGCGAGGGGGACACTGAAGCTTTCTTT
cdr3_aa: CASSREGDTEAFF

cdr3_length: 13
v_call: TRBV29-1
j_call: TRBJ2-7
d_call: NA
cdr3_nt: TGCAGCGCCCTGCGGACTACAGGCCACGAGCAGTACTTC
cdr3_aa: CSALRTTGHEQYF

cdr3_length: 14
v_call: TRBV5-5
j_call: TRBJ2-5
d_call: NA
cdr3_nt: TGTGCCAGCAGCTTGGCAGGGGCCAGAGAGACCCAGTACTTC
cdr3_aa: CASSLAGARETQYF

cdr3_length: 15
v_call: TRBV30
j_call: TRBJ1-6
d_call: NA
cdr3_nt: TGTGCCTGGAGTGTAAACCCGGGGGGAAATTCACCCCTCCACTTT
cdr3_aa: CAWSVNPGGNSPLHF

cdr3_length: 12
v_call: TRBV27
j_call: TRBJ1-2
d_call: NA
cdr3_nt: TGTGCCAGCAGTTCTCAGAACTATGGCTACACCTTC
cdr3_aa: CASSSQNYGYTF

cdr3_length: 13
v_call: TRBV30
j_call: TRBJ2-5
d_call: NA
cdr3_nt: TGTGCCTGGAGTGTAACTCCTGCAGGGACCCAGTACTTC
cdr3_aa: CAWSVTPAGTQYF

cdr3_length: 14
v_call: TRBV5-6
j_call: TRBJ1-1
d_call: TRBD1
cdr3_nt: TGTGCCAGCAGCTGGAGGGGGACAGGCATAAAAGCTTTCTTT
cdr3_aa: CASSWRGTGIKAFF

cdr3_length: 11
v_call: TRBV28
j_call: TRBJ2-1
d_call: NA
cdr3_nt: TGTGCCAGCAGGGGGGGCAATGAGCAGTTCTTC
cdr3_aa: CASRGGNEQFF

cdr3_length: 13
v_call: TRBV25-1
j_call: TRBJ2-5
d_call: NA
cdr3_nt: TGTGCCAGCAGTGTGGGGCGGCAAGAGACCCAGTACTTC
cdr3_aa: CASSVGRQETQYF

cdr3_length: 17
v_call: TRBV28
j_call: TRBJ2-1
d_call: TRBD2
cdr3_nt: TGTGCCAGCAGTTTCCCCCGGGCTAGCGGGAGATCAAATGAGCAGTTCTTC
cdr3_aa: CASSFPRASGRSNEQFF

cdr3_length: 11
v_call: TRBV20-1
j_call: TRBJ1-2
d_call: NA
cdr3_nt: TGCAGTGCTCTGGACAGTCCCGGCTACACCTTC
cdr3_aa: CSALDSPGYTF

cdr3_length: 15
v_call: TRBV11-1
j_call: TRBJ2-2
d_call: TRBD1
cdr3_nt: TGTGCCAGCAGCTTTCTCAGGGGGAGTACCGGGGAGCTGTTTTTT
cdr3_aa: CASSFLRGSTGELFF

cdr3_length: 12
v_call: TRBV6-6
j_call: TRBJ2-1
d_call: NA
cdr3_nt: TGTGCCAGCAGCGGGTTGAACAATGAGCAGTTCTTC
cdr3_aa: CASSGLNNEQFF

cdr3_length: 14
v_call: TRBV4-1
j_call: TRBJ1-2
d_call: NA
cdr3_nt: TGCGCCAGCAGATCCCAGGGGTCGCTCCATGGCTACACCTTC
cdr3_aa: CASRSQGSLHGYTF

cdr3_length: 12
v_call: TRBV7-3
j_call: TRBJ1-2
d_call: TRBD1
cdr3_nt: TGTGCCAGCAGCCCGAACAGGGGAAGCTACACCTTC
cdr3_aa: CASSPNRGSYTF